This T cell receptor (beta chain) was identified in a study of CD8 T cells in ankylosing spondylitis. General study findings and limits: A subset of motif variants has previously been described in the synovial fluid and blood of reactive arthritis. The clones that were linked to disease were reported to be significantly enriched in matched synovial fluid samples from ankylosing spondylitis patients. Clones that were linked to disease were CD8+ and were relatively rare in peripheral blood.

Trimming pared 2 bases from V and 7 bases from J, leaving 14 bases between. CDR1 is KGHDR and CDR2 is SFDVKD in the germline V gene. This CDR3 is 15 amino acids long. Quantitative barcoded 5'-RACE was used to prepare TCR beta libraries. TCRdb passed the 5' RACE reads through MiXCR, listing each CDR3 protein once. The profile shows approximately 200,000 distinct CDR3 sequences, roughly 12% of them singletons. This clonotype has at least ten counts. Antigen: not known. This TCR derives from a male donor with ankylosing spondylitis or in good health (not recorded which). The gene calls are TRBV24-1 and TRBJ2-1; D unresolved. What was sequenced was blood, either unsorted or a sorted T cell fraction (not recorded which). Written as DNA, the CDR3 is TGTGCCACCAGTGATTCCCGGTTCGGAGATAATGAGCAGTTCTTC. Translating gives CATSDSRFGDNEQFF.